This T cell receptor beta chain was sequenced for a study of metastatic and nonmetastatic thyroid tumors (dated by TCRdb to 2018 to 2021). Describing the broader study: For patients with malignant and with benign thyroid disease, the researchers compared repertoires between peripheral blood samples and tumor or nodule tissue samples. Paper-wide results and their limitations: In both blood and tumor samples, malignant tumors were reported to have significantly higher TCR beta diversity than benign nodules.

This clone is labeled medium-sized (0.01 to 0.1%). The antigen it recognizes is unknown. Base-call qualities are not available, and no considerably larger clone is one nucleotide away. Including the terminal cysteine and phenylalanine, the CDR3 comprises 15 residues. Kept here is only the CDR3 DNA, which spans 45 bases and is read in frame from base 1. Reading the germline V gene (reference sequence) gives CDR1 LNHNV and CDR2 YYDKDF. V lost 3 bases and J lost 6 bases; the stretch between them is 17 bases long. Preparation of the library involved PCR. TCRdb records Illumina HiSeq 4000 as the sequencer. High-throughput sequencing was used to profile the TCR beta-chain CDR3 region of every patient. Regarding the original processing steps: A classifier to discriminate distant-metastatic papillary thyroid cancer patients was built from CDR3 differences across clinicopathological groups. The Shannon index was used to assess repertoire diversity, and the Morisita-Horn index was used to assess tumor-blood repertoire similarity. The public reads were reanalyzed by TCRdb: fastp trimming at Q25, MiXCR alignment, in-frame beta chains only. The V and J calls and clone size come from TCRdb's table, not from the authors' own analysis. Across this sample there are tens of thousands of clones, with approximately 31% seen only once. Approximately 14% of the sample is held by the ten biggest clonotypes.

None of the patients had been given any treatment before thyroid surgery. The study retrospectively analysed patient clinical samples collected from the early 2010s to the late 2010s using T-cell receptor beta sequencing. Input material: blood. The clonotype originates from a female donor with papillary thyroid cancer or a benign thyroid nodule (not recorded which). Some clones in this sample may be carry-over from other donors' samples. The V and J genes are TRBV15 and TRBJ1-2; TRBD1 might be the D gene, on 6 matching bases. The nucleotide sequence reads as follows: TGTGCCACCAGCAGCCTTAAACAGGGCTTGGATGGCTACACCTTC. The resulting protein is CATSSLKQGLDGYTF.